This passage covers 10 T cell receptor beta chains from one sample sequenced in a study of CD8+CD57+ T cells in acquired aplastic anemia. Patients picked for sequencing had shown CD8+CD57+ cell expansion detected by flow cytometry. Template material for TCR beta VDJ and CDR3 profiling consisted of genomic DNA. One entry per CDR3 protein results from TCRdb running MiXCR on the reads. In the table there are more than 150,000 distinct CDR3 sequences, approximately 50% of which are singletons. Input material: sorted CD4+, CD8+, or CD8+CD57+ T cells (not recorded which) from PBMCs. The receptors come from a human donor with aplastic anemia.

This clonotype turned up a few times. The chain has TRBV5-5 and TRBJ1-1; tentatively, D is TRBD1 (5 bases). The V end lost 4 bases, the J end lost 2 bases, and 9 bases lay between the germline ends. There are 13 residues in the CDR3. Per germline, CDR1 SGHKS and CDR2 YYEKEE (reference sequence). CDR3 residues: CASSLTANTEAFF. The CDR3 DNA is TGTGCCAGCAGCCTGACAGCTAACACTGAAGCTTTCTTT.

This clonotype was observed many times. The V and J genes are TRBV5-1 and TRBJ2-7, with 13 bases that match TRBD2. This CDR3 contains 17 residues. The V segment lost 4 bases and the J segment 4 bases; nucleotides outside the gene matches: 11. Germline CDR1 reads SGHRS; CDR2 reads YFSETQ. The CDR3 spells CASSPRTSGRLRYEQYF. The CDR3 DNA reads TGCGCCAGCAGCCCCAGGACTAGCGGGAGACTACGTTACGAGCAGTACTTC.

This clonotype was detected only once. This chain joins TRBV24-1 and TRBJ2-5; 7 bases fit TRBD2. Germline V lookup: CDR1 KGHDR, CDR2 SFDVKD. The CDR3 sequence is 13 residues long. V was clipped by 7 bases and J by 2 bases; unmatched bases: 3. The CDR3 nucleotides are TGTGCCACCAGCCCGCGGGGGCAAGAGACCCAGTACTTC. This gives the protein CATSPRGQETQYF.

This chain links TRBV20-1 with TRBJ2-1; D is possibly TRBD1 (5 bases). CDR3 length equals 17 residues. From germline, CDR1 is DFQATT and CDR2 SNEGSKA (reference sequence). V lost 2 bases to trimming and J lost 3 bases, with 20 bases between them. CDR3 DNA sequence: TGCAGTGCTAGAACAGGTGCAGGAACGTCTATCTACAATGAGCAGTTCTTC. Protein product: CSARTGAGTSIYNEQFF.

V usage is TRBV4-1 and J usage is TRBJ2-5; the D call may be TRBD1 or TRBD2 (5 bases each). This CDR3 spans 16 amino acids. The germline CDR1 and CDR2 sequences are MGHRA and YSYEKL. V lost 1 base to trimming and J lost 2 bases, with 14 bases between them. The CDR3 DNA sequence: TGCGCCAGCAGCCAAGTCCGCGGCAGGGAGCAAGAGACCCAGTACTTC. Protein: CASSQVRGREQETQYF.

V and J are TRBV20-1 and TRBJ2-5; 9 positions match TRBD1. The germline V gene encodes CDR1 DFQATT and CDR2 SNEGSKA (reference sequence). CDR3 length: 15 amino acids. The V gene end was trimmed by 3 bases and the J gene end by 9 bases; junction bases not matched to a gene: 14. The CDR3 is CSASHRDRVNQPQYF. The DNA of the CDR3 is TGCAGTGCTAGCCATCGGGACAGGGTCAATCAGCCCCAGTACTTC.

The V call is TRBV19, the J call TRBJ1-1; a weak D match, TRBD1 (5 bases). Germline CDR1 and CDR2: LNHDA and SQIVND (reference sequence). CDR3 length equals 11 residues. DNA for the CDR3: TGTGTGGTGCAGGGCAACACTGAAGCTTTCTTT. This sequence encodes CVVQGNTEAFF.

The chain joins TRBV25-1 to TRBJ1-1; TRBD1 agrees at 8 bases. The CDR3 covers 14 residues. Germline assignment: CDR1 MGHDK and CDR2 SYGVNS. V shed 3 bases and J 4 bases; nucleotides not matched to a gene: 4. CDR3 DNA: TGTGCCAGCAGTGAGGACAGGGTGTTCACTGAAGCTTTCTTT. Its translation: CASSEDRVFTEAFF.

Only one count was recorded for this clonotype. The J gene is TRBJ2-3, the V gene TRBV2; TRBD1 matches 8 bases. CDR1 and CDR2 from the germline V gene are SNHLY and FYNNEI. The CDR3 has 14 residues. With V trimmed by 5 bases and J by 5 bases, 6 bases remained unmatched. The CDR3: CASSLAGGQDTQYF. The CDR3 DNA is TGTGCCAGCAGTTTGGCAGGGGGCCAAGATACGCAGTATTTT.

As for this clonotype: A read error may be the cause here, since a much bigger clone is one base away. The V and J genes are TRBV11-1 and TRBJ2-1; no firm D call. The CDR3 has 15 amino acids. CDR1 is SGHAT and CDR2 is FQDESV in the germline V gene (reference sequence). V dropped 0 bases and J dropped 2 bases, with 8 bases sitting between them. CDR3 loop: CASSLAESAYNEQFF. CDR3 sequence (DNA): TGTGCCAGCAGCTTAGCAGAGAGCGCCTACAATGAGCAGTTCTTC.